The source of this TCR beta chain is a study of blood T cell repertoires in COVID-19 (dated by TCRdb to the early 2020s). About the full investigation: The collaborator samples originated in the United States, Italy and Spain and spanned the acute and convalescent phases of COVID-19. The material from the prospective study consisted of cDNA or gDNA derived from T cells, B-cell-depleted T cells, or PBMCs. Subjects who had been exposed to COVID-19, were actively infected with it, or had recovered from it provided the deeply sampled blood TCRbeta repertoires that made up the dataset. The repertoires were released in a freely available public database meant as a resource for research on the immune response to SARS-CoV-2. The samples were drawn from the first 160 participants of the ongoing ImmuneRACE study and from over a thousand subjects provided by 6 global collaborators. A de-identified subject ID, COVID-19 status, age in years and sex were almost always included in the sample metadata. Where available, HLA class I and class II types were obtained from metadata supplied by the sample provider rather than from assay-based typing. Study-level results and caveats: The amount of clinical and demographic metadata varied by source and participant and was provided uncurated.

In the germline V gene, CDR1 corresponds to SGHRS and CDR2 to YFSETQ. Relative to germline, V is missing 6 bases and J is missing 0 bases, with 4 bases of the junction outside any gene match. The CDR3 covers 14 residues, taking in both the cysteine and the phenylalanine. This entry keeps only the CDR3 DNA: 42 bases, framed from base 1. TCRbeta CDR3 regions were amplified from genomic DNA using the immunoSEQ Assay, a bias-controlled multiplex PCR. Per the original workflow: Nucleated cell counts per sample were estimated from amplification of reference gene primers within the assay. To quantify the absolute abundance of each unique TCRbeta CDR3 rearrangement, sequence reads were collapsed and filtered. For each sample, productive Simpson clonality was calculated by taking the square root of Simpson's diversity index across productive rearrangements. TCRdb carries this immuneACCESS record with in-frame sequences only. Its versions omit some clonotypes, under half of them owing to an unresolved V gene in the studies checked, with the rest unexplained. V, J and clone size are taken as reported in that table, and D and trimming were inferred from the DNA itself. The sample data list 260,000 or so clones, and 85% of these were observed just once. The ten largest clones capture 2% to 3% of the sample.

Enrolling through a virtual design, the prospective study's participants ranged in age from about 18 to 100 years and lived across some 22 United States geographic areas. Cohort assignment in the prospective study relied on participant-reported clinical history from a screening survey and a study questionnaire. Recovered participants in ImmuneRACE Cohort 3 were defined as having two consecutive negative NP/OP PCR tests, clearance from a healthcare professional, or resolution of symptoms. Mobile phlebotomists in the prospective study collected whole blood, serum and a nasopharyngeal or oropharyngeal swab from every participant. Additional blood draws and questionnaires over an approximately 2-month period could optionally be provided by prospective study participants. Blood samples from the prospective study were shipped frozen or at room temperature prior to DNA extraction. As to this clone: The target of this receptor is not known. No clone much larger than this one lies a single base away; base qualities are absent.

The rearrangement combines TRBV5-1 with TRBJ2-3, and TRBD2 aligns with 7 junction nucleotides. The sequenced sample consisted of PBMCs or T cells enriched from blood (not recorded which). The sequence came from a woman aged 45-59 years who had recovered from COVID-19. CDR3 loop: CASKRGSSTDTQYF. The bases are TGCGCCAGCAAGCGGGGTTCTAGCACAGATACGCAGTATTTT.